This TCR beta chain was captured in a study of Tregs in tolerant kidney transplant recipients. V lost 5 bases, J lost 0 bases, and 11 bases lay in between. Germline CDR1 reads SGHVS; CDR2 reads FQNEAQ. This CDR3 is 16 amino acids long. CFSE-labeled recipient PBMCs were cultured more than 5 days with irradiated graft donor PBMCs, then FACS-sorted. TCRdb's copy holds only in-frame clones and misses some; the assay was immunoSEQ multiplex PCR. This listing includes around 2,000 clones. Its frequency marks this clone as medium-sized. Its antigen is unidentified. The DNA ends 3 residues before the CDR3 does, and the rest of the CDR3 is filled in from the germline J gene.

The chain uses TRBV7-8 and TRBJ1-6; possibly TRBD1 for D (6 bases). Sequenced material: CD4+ T cells from blood cultured with allogeneic cells, taken before the transplant. The clonotype originates from a human patient who received a combined kidney and bone marrow transplant. The CDR3 loop is CASSLTGSSYNSPLHF. The covered CDR3 bases are TGTGCCAGCAGCCTAACAGGGAGCTCCTATAATTCACCC.